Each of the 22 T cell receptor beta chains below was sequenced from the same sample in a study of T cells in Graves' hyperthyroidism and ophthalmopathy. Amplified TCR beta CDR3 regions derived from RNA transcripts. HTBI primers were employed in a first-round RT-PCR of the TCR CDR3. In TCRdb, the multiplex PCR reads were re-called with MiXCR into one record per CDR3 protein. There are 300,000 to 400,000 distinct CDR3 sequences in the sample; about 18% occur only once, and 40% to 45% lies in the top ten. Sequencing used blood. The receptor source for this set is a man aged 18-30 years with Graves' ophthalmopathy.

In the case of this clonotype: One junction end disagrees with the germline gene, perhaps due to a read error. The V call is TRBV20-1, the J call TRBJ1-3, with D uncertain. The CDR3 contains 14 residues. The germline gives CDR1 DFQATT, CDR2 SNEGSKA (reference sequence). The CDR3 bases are TGCAGTGCTAGATTTACGGGCTCTGGAGACACCATATATTTT. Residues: CSARFTGSGDTIYF.

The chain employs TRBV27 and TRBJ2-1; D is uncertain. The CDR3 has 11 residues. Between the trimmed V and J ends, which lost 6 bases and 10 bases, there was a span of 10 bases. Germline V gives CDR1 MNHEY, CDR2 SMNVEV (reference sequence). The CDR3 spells CASRGWGEQFF. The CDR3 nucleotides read TGTGCCAGCAGGGGGTGGGGAGAGCAGTTCTTC.

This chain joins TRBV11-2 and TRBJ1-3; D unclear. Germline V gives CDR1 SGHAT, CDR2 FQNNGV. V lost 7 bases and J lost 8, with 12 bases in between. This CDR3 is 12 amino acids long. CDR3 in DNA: TGTGCCAGCACCCCCCAAGGAGACACCATATATTTT. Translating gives CASTPQGDTIYF. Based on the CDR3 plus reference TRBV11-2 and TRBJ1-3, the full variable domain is EAGVAQSPRYKIIEKRQSVAFWCNPISGHATLYWYQQILGQGPKLLIQFQNNGVVDDSQLPKDRFSAERLKGVDSTLKIQPAKLEDSAVYLCASTPQGDTIYFGEGSWLTVV.

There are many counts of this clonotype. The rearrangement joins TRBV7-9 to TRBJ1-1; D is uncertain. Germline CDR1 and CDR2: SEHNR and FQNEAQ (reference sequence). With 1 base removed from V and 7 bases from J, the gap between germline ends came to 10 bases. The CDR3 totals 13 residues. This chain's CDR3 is CASSLGTNDEAFF. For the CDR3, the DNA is TGTGCCAGCAGCTTAGGGACTAATGATGAAGCTTTCTTT.

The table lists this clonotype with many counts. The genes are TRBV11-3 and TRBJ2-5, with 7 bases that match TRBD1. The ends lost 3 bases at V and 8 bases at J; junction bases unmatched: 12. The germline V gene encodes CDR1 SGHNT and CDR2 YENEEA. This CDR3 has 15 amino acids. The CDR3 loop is CASSLDGQAGNTQYF. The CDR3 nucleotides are TGTGCCAGCAGCTTGGACGGACAGGCGGGTAATACCCAGTACTTC.

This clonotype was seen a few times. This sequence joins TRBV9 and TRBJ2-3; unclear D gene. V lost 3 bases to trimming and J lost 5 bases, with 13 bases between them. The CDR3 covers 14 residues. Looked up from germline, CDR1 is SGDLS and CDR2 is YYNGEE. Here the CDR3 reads CASSALTPGDTQYF. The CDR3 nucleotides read TGTGCCAGCAGCGCCCTGACCCCGGGAGATACGCAGTATTTT.

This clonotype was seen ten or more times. CDR3 sequence: CASSDGGETQYF. CDR3 sequence (DNA): TGTGCCAGCAGTGACGGTGGGGAGACCCAGTACTTC. The J gene is TRBJ2-5, the V gene TRBV2, with D unclear. Germline V lookup: CDR1 SNHLY, CDR2 FYNNEI. The V gene lost 3 bases and the J gene lost 5 bases, with 7 bases spanning the gap. The CDR3 spans 12 residues.

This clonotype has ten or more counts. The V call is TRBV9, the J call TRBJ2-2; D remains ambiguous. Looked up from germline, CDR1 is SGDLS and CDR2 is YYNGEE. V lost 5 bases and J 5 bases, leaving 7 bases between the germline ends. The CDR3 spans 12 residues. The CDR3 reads CASRAETGELFF. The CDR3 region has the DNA TGTGCCAGCAGGGCTGAGACCGGGGAGCTGTTTTTT.

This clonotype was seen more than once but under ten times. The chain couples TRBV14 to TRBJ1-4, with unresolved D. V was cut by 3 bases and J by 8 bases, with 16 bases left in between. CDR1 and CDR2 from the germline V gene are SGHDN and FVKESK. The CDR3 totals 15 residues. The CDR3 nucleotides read TGTGCCAGCAGCCAGTACCGGGAGGAGCGGGAAAAACTGTTTTTT. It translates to CASSQYREEREKLFF.

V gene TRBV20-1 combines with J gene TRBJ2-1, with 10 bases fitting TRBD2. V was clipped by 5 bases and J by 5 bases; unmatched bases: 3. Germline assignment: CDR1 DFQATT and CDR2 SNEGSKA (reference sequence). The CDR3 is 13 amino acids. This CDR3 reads CSALAGDDNEQFF. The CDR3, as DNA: TGCAGTGCTCTAGCGGGGGATGACAATGAGCAGTTCTTC.

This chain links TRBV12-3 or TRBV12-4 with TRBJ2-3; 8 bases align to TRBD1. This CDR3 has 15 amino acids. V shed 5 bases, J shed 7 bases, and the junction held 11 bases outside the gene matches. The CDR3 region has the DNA TGTGCCAGCAGTCCATTCGGGACAGGTCAAAATACGCAGTATTTT. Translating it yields CASSPFGTGQNTQYF.

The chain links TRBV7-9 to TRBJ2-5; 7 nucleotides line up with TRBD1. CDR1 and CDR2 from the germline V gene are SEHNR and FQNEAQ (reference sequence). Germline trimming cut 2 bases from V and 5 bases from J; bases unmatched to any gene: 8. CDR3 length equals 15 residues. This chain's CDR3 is CASSLIDRVKETQYF. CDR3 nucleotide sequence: TGTGCCAGCAGCTTAATTGACAGGGTCAAGGAGACCCAGTACTTC.

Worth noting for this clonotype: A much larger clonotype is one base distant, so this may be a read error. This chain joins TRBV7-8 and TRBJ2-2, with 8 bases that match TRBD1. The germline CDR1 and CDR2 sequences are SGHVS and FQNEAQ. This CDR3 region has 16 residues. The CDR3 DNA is TGTGCCAGCAGCGCCGCCCAGGGGGCTGACACCGGGAAGCTGTTTTTT. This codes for CASSAAQGADTGKLFF.

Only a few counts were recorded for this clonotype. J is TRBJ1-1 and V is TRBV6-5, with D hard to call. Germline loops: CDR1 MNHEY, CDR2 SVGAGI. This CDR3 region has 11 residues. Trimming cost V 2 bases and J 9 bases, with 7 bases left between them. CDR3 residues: CASSYPPKAFF. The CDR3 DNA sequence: TGTGCCAGCAGTTACCCCCCAAAAGCTTTCTTT.

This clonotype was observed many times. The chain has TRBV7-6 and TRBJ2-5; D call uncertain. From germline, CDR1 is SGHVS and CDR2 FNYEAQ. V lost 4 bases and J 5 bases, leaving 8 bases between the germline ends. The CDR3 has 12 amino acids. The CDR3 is CASSSTAETQYF. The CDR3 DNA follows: TGTGCCAGCAGCTCGACCGCGGAGACCCAGTACTTC.

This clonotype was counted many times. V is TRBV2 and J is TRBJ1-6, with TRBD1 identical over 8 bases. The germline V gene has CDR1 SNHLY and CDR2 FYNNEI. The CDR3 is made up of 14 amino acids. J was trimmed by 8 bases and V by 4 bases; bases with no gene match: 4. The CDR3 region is CASSAGQGYSPLHF. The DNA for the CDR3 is TGTGCCAGCAGTGCCGGACAGGGATATTCACCCCTCCACTTT.

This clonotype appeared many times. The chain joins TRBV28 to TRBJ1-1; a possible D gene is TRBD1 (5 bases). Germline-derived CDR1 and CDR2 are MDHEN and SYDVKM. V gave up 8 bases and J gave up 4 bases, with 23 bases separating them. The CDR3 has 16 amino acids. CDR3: CASVLSWGDFATEAFF. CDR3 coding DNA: TGTGCCAGCGTCCTAAGTTGGGGGGACTTTGCCACTGAAGCTTTCTTT.

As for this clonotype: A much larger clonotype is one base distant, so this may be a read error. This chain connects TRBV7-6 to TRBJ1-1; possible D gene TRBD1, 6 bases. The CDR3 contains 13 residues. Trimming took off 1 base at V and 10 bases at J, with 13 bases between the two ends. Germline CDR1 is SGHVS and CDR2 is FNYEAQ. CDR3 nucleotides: TGTGCCAGCAGCTTAGGAGGGGGGAGCGGAGCTTTCTTT. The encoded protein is CASSLGGGSGAFF.

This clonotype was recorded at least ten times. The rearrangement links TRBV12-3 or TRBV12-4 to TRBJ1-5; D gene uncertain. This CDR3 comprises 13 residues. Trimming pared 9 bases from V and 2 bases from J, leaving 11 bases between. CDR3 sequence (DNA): TGTGCCAGTCTGCAACGTGGCAATCAGCCCCAGCATTTT. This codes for CASLQRGNQPQHF.

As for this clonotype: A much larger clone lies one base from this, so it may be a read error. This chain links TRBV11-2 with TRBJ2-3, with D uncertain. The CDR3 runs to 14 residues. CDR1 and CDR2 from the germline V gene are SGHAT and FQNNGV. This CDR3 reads CTSSLEQSTDTQYF. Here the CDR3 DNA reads TGTACCAGCAGCTTGGAACAGAGCACAGATACGCAGTATTTT.

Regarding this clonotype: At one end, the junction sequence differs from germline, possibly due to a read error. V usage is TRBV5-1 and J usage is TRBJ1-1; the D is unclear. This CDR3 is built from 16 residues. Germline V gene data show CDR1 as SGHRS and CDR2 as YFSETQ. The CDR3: CASSFPGANYNTEAFF. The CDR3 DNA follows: TGTGCCAGCAGCTTCCCTGGCGCTAACTATAACACTGAAGCTTTCTTT.

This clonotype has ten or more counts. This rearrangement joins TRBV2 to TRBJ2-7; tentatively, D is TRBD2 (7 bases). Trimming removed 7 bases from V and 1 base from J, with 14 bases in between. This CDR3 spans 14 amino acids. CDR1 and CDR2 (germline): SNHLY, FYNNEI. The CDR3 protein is CASTLGGASYEQYF. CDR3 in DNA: TGTGCCAGCACCCTAGGGGGGGCATCCTACGAGCAGTACTTC. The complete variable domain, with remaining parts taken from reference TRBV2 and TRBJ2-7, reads EPEVTQTPSHQVTQMGQEVILRCVPISNHLYFYWYRQILGQKVEFLVSFYNNEISEKSEIFDDQFSVERPDGSNFTLKIRSTKLEDSAMYFCASTLGGASYEQYFGPGTRLTVT.